This TCR beta chain was recorded in a study of T cells in Graves' hyperthyroidism and ophthalmopathy. Looking at the study overall: Sampling of peripheral blood happened at initial diagnosis, prior to any treatment.

The CDR3 loop spans 11 amino acids. V lost 9 bases, J lost 3 bases, and 8 bases lay in between. Looked up from germline, CDR1 is MNHEY and CDR2 is SVGEGT. Amplification yielded TCR beta CDR3 regions, with RNA transcripts as the source. The HTBI primer set drove a first-round RT-PCR of the TCR CDR3. MiXCR, run by TCRdb on the multiplex PCR reads, gives a single entry per CDR3 protein. Among about 640,000 distinct CDR3 sequences listed, under 25% were seen once. Ophthalmopathy in the patients scored at least 3 on Clinical Activity Score and at least 4 on NOSPECS grade, lasting under 3 months. The sequence derives from a man between 25 and 39 years old with Graves' ophthalmopathy. This chain uses TRBV6-2 or TRBV6-3 with TRBJ2-5; D ambiguous. The sequencing sample was made of blood. For the CDR3, the DNA is TGTGCCAGGACATGGGAAGAGACCCAGTACTTC. This codes for CARTWEETQYF.